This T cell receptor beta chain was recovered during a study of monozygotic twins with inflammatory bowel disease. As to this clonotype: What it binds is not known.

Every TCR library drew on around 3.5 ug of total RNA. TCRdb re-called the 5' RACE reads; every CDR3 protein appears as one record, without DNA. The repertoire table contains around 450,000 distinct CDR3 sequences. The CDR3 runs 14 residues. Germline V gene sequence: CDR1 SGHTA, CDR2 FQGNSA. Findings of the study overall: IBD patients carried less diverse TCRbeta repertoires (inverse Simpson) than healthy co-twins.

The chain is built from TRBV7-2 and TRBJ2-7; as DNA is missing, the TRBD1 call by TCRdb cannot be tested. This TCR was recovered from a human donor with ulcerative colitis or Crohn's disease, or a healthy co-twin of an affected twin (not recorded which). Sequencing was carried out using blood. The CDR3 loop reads CASSRTGIPSEQYF.